This TCR beta chain emerged from a study of T cell responses to AZD1222 COVID-19 vaccine. Study observations and caveats: Seropositive AZD1222 recipients at baseline numbered only five to seven. Unmutated regions of variants are reportedly targeted by nearly half of spike-specific TCRs. Clonal diversity may have been underestimated in mostly white British donors.

Worth noting for this clone: Its antigen is currently unknown.

The CDR3 extends over 18 amino acids. The junction had 8 bases not matched to a gene; V was cut back by 0 bases and J by 1 base. Looked up from germline, CDR1 is SGDLS and CDR2 is YYNGEE. Repertoires were generated with immunoSEQ multiplex PCR, while TCRdb's copy carries only in-frame clones and drops some. The repertoire holds about 120,000 clones, with about 89% as singletons. The sequences come from peripheral blood, collected on day 0 of AZD1222 vaccination. The chain has TRBV9 and TRBJ1-2; 11 nucleotides match TRBD1. The clonotype originates from an adult in good health. The CDR3 loop is CASSVGLRGTGGNYGYTF. CDR3 in DNA: TGTGCCAGCAGCGTAGGACTAAGGGGGACAGGGGGTAACTATGGCTACACCTTC.